The T cell receptor beta chain under discussion was sequenced for a study of blood T cell repertoires in COVID-19. Per the original methods: Estimation of nucleated cell counts was performed using reference gene primer amplification. Sequencing was performed with immunoSEQ multiplex PCR; in TCRdb, only in-frame clones are kept and a portion is missing. Clone size and V and J calls were adopted from that table, with D and trimming inferred from the DNA. Among about 100,000 clones, approximately 86% were seen once, and the ten largest hold about 4.6%. CDR1 is DFQATT and CDR2 is SNEGSKA in the germline V gene (reference sequence). The length of the CDR3 is 10 residues. On this clone itself: The junction departs from germline at one end; a sequencing error may be responsible.

Sequenced: peripheral blood. J is TRBJ1-5 and V is TRBV20-1; D is uncertain. The TCR originated in a human donor in a cohort sampled during active COVID-19. The CDR3 region is CSAGDQAQHF. CDR3 DNA: TGCAGTGCTGGAGATCAGGCCCAGCATTTT.